The entry that follows covers one TCR beta chain sequence. Its antigen is undetermined. The data originate from a study of cytomegalovirus exposure and HLA in healthy donors. 60 Vbeta and 13 Jbeta primers were used in PCR. Produced via immunoSEQ multiplex PCR; TCRdb's table is partial and in-frame only. The sample lists a few hundred thousand clones; around 83% were seen once. Study conclusions and caveats: Versus the roughly 670-donor mean, an Asian-associated ancestry cluster reportedly showed fewer N-insertions in a later analysis. The study flagged 150 to 200 TCR beta chains as cytomegalovirus-associated. A missense DCLRE1C variant was associated with V- and J-gene trimming of TCR beta chains in a later analysis, and an independent cohort replicated the association.

CDR3 length equals 13 residues. Trimming left V 2 bases short and J 1 base short, with 4 bases between. Germline V gene sequence: CDR1 SGHTA, CDR2 FQGTGA. V and J are TRBV7-3 and TRBJ2-3; no clear D gene. The sequencing input was PBMCs. The sequence was obtained from a girl aged 5-17 years in good health and CMV-seronegative. The CDR3 sequence: CASSLQGTDTQYF. In DNA form, the CDR3 reads TGTGCCAGCAGCTTACAGGGCACAGATACGCAGTATTTT.